One and the same sample provided the 28 T cell receptor beta chains below, sequenced in a study of blood T cell repertoires in COVID-19. Clones were read by immunoSEQ multiplex PCR, and TCRdb kept only the in-frame ones, dropping some. The sample holds about 28,000 clones; around 85% are singletons and the top ten take 16%. The specimen sequenced was peripheral blood. The receptors originated from a woman aged 60 to 75 with acute or convalescent COVID-19.

The chain links TRBV6-6 to TRBJ2-7, with 7 bases aligning to TRBD1. Per the germline V gene, CDR1 is MNHNY and CDR2 is SVGAGI (reference sequence). V gave up 9 bases and J gave up 4 bases; unmatched junction bases: 9. The CDR3 contains 13 residues. The CDR3 DNA reads TGTGCCAGTAACAGGGGCGATATTTACGAGCAGTACTTC. It encodes CASNRGDIYEQYF.

The V gene is TRBV15, the J gene TRBJ1-2; D call uncertain. The CDR3 is made up of 16 amino acids. Germline assignment: CDR1 LNHNV and CDR2 YYDKDF (reference sequence). The V and J ends lost 0 bases and 6 bases respectively, with 17 bases between them. The CDR3 DNA is TGTGCCACCAGCAGAGATAATCGGGGTAGTAGTAATGGCTACACCTTC. Encoded protein: CATSRDNRGSSNGYTF.

This sequence joins TRBV5-1 and TRBJ1-6; TRBD1 matches at 8 bases. Germline V gives CDR1 SGHRS, CDR2 YFSETQ. The CDR3 spans 16 residues. The V and J ends lost 5 bases and 6 bases, in that order; junction bases with no gene match: 10. CDR3 bases: TGCGCCAGCAGTTTTACGATGGGACAGGTTAATTCACCCCTCCACTTT. Residues: CASSFTMGQVNSPLHF.

The rearrangement links TRBV10-2 to TRBJ2-7; TRBD2 agrees at 12 bases. Per the germline V gene, CDR1 is WSHSY and CDR2 is SAAADI. CDR3 length: 17 residues. J gave up 1 base and V 0 bases, and 4 bases lay outside the gene matches. CDR3: CASSESPGLAGSYEQYF. The CDR3 coding sequence is TGCGCCAGCAGTGAGTCCCCGGGACTAGCGGGTTCCTACGAGCAGTACTTC.

This chain joins TRBV6-6 and TRBJ1-1, with TRBD1 identical over 7 bases. V lost 7 bases, J lost 5 bases, and 7 bases stayed unmatched. The CDR3 spans 13 residues. Germline lookup yields CDR1 MNHNY and CDR2 SVGAGI (reference sequence). The CDR3 region is CASIPTGVTEAFF. In DNA form, the CDR3 reads TGTGCCAGCATCCCAACAGGGGTTACTGAAGCTTTCTTT.

This clone was counted a single time. The rearrangement joins TRBV19 to TRBJ1-5; 7 nucleotides align to TRBD1. Germline CDR1 reads LNHDA; CDR2 reads SQIVND (reference sequence). The J segment lost 7 bases and the V segment lost 6 bases, leaving 6 bases of the junction unmatched. The CDR3 is 13 residues long. CDR3: CASRLQGWQPQHF. DNA of the CDR3: TGTGCCAGTAGGTTACAGGGGTGGCAGCCCCAGCATTTT.

This chain joins TRBV24-1 and TRBJ2-2; D ambiguous. The V end lost 5 bases, the J end lost 3 bases, and 12 bases lay between the germline ends. The CDR3 loop spans 15 amino acids. Germline V gene data show CDR1 as KGHDR and CDR2 as SFDVKD. In DNA, the CDR3 is TGTGCCACCAGTGGGGCCGACGAGCACACCGGGGAGCTGTTTTTT. Amino acids: CATSGADEHTGELFF.

The chain employs TRBV20-1 and TRBJ1-1; D is undetermined. The CDR3 totals 11 residues. V was clipped by 6 bases and J by 6 bases, with 11 bases between them. Germline CDR1 DFQATT, CDR2 SNEGSKA (reference sequence). This CDR3 is CSAYPGPEAFF. DNA for the CDR3: TGCAGTGCATACCCGGGTCCTGAAGCTTTCTTT.

The chain is built from TRBV5-1 and TRBJ1-1; possibly TRBD1 for D (5 bases). V was cut by 6 bases and J by 8 bases, with 17 bases left in between. The germline CDR1 and CDR2 sequences are SGHRS and YFSETQ. The CDR3 is made up of 13 amino acids. CDR3 amino acids: CASNTGGAQEAFF. The CDR3 DNA reads TGCGCCAGCAACACGGGGGGAGCCCAAGAAGCTTTCTTT.

This chain links TRBV18 with TRBJ1-1, with TRBD1 matching 7 bases. Germline trimming cut 3 bases from V and 3 bases from J; bases unmatched to any gene: 4. Germline CDR1 and CDR2: KGHSH and LQKENI. This CDR3 region has 14 residues. CDR3 sequence: CASSPTTGDTEAFF. CDR3 nucleotide sequence: TGTGCCAGCTCACCTACCACAGGGGACACTGAAGCTTTCTTT.

The V and J genes are TRBV28 and TRBJ2-2; 7 bases map to TRBD2. Germline loops: CDR1 MDHEN, CDR2 SYDVKM. The CDR3 covers 14 residues. V dropped 8 bases and J dropped 6; count of bases not matched to a gene: 9. CDR3 residues: CASWASAGAGELFF. The CDR3 DNA is TGTGCCAGCTGGGCCTCGGCGGGGGCCGGGGAGCTGTTTTTT.

The chain has TRBV3-1 (or the pseudogene TRBV3-2) and TRBJ2-6; TRBD1 matches at 9 bases. Germline CDR1 and CDR2: LGHDT and YNNKEL (reference sequence). This CDR3 region has 20 residues. Germline trimming cut 0 bases from V and 0 bases from J; bases unmatched to any gene: 9. The CDR3 DNA follows: TGTGCCAGCAGCCAAGAAGCTGCGGGGACAGGGTCCTCTGGGGCCAACGTCCTGACTTTC. Protein: CASSQEAAGTGSSGANVLTF.

The rearrangement uses TRBV7-3 and TRBJ1-6; D is unresolved. Trimming stripped 2 bases from V and 11 bases from J, with 10 bases between. Germline V gene sequence: CDR1 SGHTA, CDR2 FQGTGA. This CDR3 has 13 residues. The CDR3 DNA sequence: TGTGCCAGCAGCTTAGTGAGGATAACACCCCTCCACTTT. Amino acid sequence: CASSLVRITPLHF.

CDR3 in DNA: TGTGCCAGCAGCTTGCTGGGGGGGGGCACAGATACGCAGTATTTT. Translation: CASSLLGGGTDTQYF. V gene TRBV5-4 combines with J gene TRBJ2-3; 7 positions agree with TRBD2. This CDR3 has 15 amino acids. Trimming removed 1 base from V and 1 base from J; junction bases left unmatched: 3. The germline gives CDR1 SGHNT, CDR2 YYREEE (reference sequence).

The chain couples TRBV6-5 to TRBJ1-5; 8 bases match TRBD1. Per germline, CDR1 MNHEY and CDR2 SVGAGI. The V segment lost 6 bases and the J segment 7 bases; nucleotides outside the gene matches: 8. The CDR3 consists of 14 residues. The CDR3 loop reads CASSDPGGGQPQHF. In nucleotides, the CDR3 is TGTGCCAGCAGCGACCCAGGGGGCGGCCAGCCCCAGCATTTT.

This clone was observed a few times. The J gene is TRBJ2-2, the V gene TRBV7-3; D remains unclear. V was pared by 5 bases and J by 6 bases, with 13 bases between. Germline CDR1 and CDR2: SGHTA and FQGTGA. The CDR3 consists of 14 residues. The CDR3 reads CASSASPSSGELFF. In nucleotides, the CDR3 is TGTGCCAGCAGCGCATCGCCTAGTTCCGGGGAGCTGTTTTTT.

The chain employs TRBV12-5 and TRBJ1-1; D is possibly TRBD1 (5 bases). The ends were cut back, 5 bases at V and 3 bases at J, with 13 bases in the middle. From germline, CDR1 is LGHNT and CDR2 FRNRAP. CDR3 size: 14 residues. The CDR3 region is CASGRGGGHTEAFF. CDR3 nucleotides: TGTGCTAGTGGTCGGGGGGGAGGTCACACTGAAGCTTTCTTT.

Only one count was recorded for this clone. This chain joins TRBV20-1 and TRBJ1-2; the match to TRBD1 covers 7 bases. Germline V gene lookup returns CDR1 DFQATT and CDR2 SNEGSKA (reference sequence). The CDR3 is made up of 17 amino acids. V was pared by 3 bases and J by 0 bases, with 13 bases of the junction left unmatched. The CDR3: CSASSPGQFRTNYGYTF. CDR3 in DNA: TGCAGTGCTAGTTCCCCGGGACAGTTCCGAACTAACTATGGCTACACCTTC.

The V call is TRBV28, the J call TRBJ2-3; D is perhaps TRBD2 (7 bases). The CDR3 has 14 residues. Germline CDR1 is MDHEN and CDR2 is SYDVKM. Trimming left V 5 bases short and J 6 bases short, with 15 bases between. The CDR3 loop is CASSRGGEGDTQYF. CDR3 bases: TGTGCCAGCAGTAGGGGGGGAGAAGGGGATACGCAGTATTTT.

The chain uses TRBV24-1 and TRBJ2-3, with 15 bases that match TRBD2. V shed 5 bases and J 2 bases; nucleotides not matched to a gene: 19. The germline gives CDR1 KGHDR, CDR2 SFDVKD. The CDR3 runs 22 residues. CDR3 loop: CATSGVGSEGLAGGTNTDTQYF. In nucleotides, the CDR3 is TGTGCCACCAGTGGGGTAGGCTCTGAGGGACTAGCGGGGGGTACCAACACAGATACGCAGTATTTT.

This chain joins TRBV4-2 and TRBJ2-3, with 9 positions matching TRBD2. Trimming cost V 0 bases and J 6 bases; bases outside gene matches: 7. This CDR3 is 16 amino acids long. Looked up from germline, CDR1 is LGHNA and CDR2 is YNFKEQ. As DNA, the CDR3 is TGTGCCAGCAGCCAAGAGGCGCGGGGGGGCCTGGATACGCAGTATTTT. Protein sequence: CASSQEARGGLDTQYF.

V is TRBV10-2 and J is TRBJ1-1; D perhaps matches TRBD1 (5 bases). Germline V lookup: CDR1 WSHSY, CDR2 SAAADI. CDR3 length equals 13 residues. Trimming stripped 3 bases from V and 1 base from J, with 6 bases between. CDR3 region: CASSDRENTEAFF. CDR3 nucleotide sequence: TGCGCCAGCAGTGACAGGGAGAACACTGAAGCTTTCTTT.

The chain employs TRBV6-1 and TRBJ1-2; D remains unclear. Germline values: CDR1 MNHNS, CDR2 SASEGT. The ends were cut back, 3 bases at V and 6 bases at J, with 11 bases in the middle. The CDR3 sequence is 13 residues long. For the CDR3, the DNA is TGTGCCAGCAGTGATTCGGGGTGGGATGGCTACACCTTC. Translating it yields CASSDSGWDGYTF.

The chain is built from TRBV7-2 and TRBJ1-3; D is unclear. Between the trimmed V and J ends, which lost 3 bases and 11 bases, there was a span of 20 bases. The germline CDR1 and CDR2 sequences are SGHTA and FQGNSA. CDR3 size: 15 residues. The CDR3 loop reads CASSFEGAPGSAIYF. CDR3 nucleotides: TGTGCCAGCAGCTTTGAAGGTGCCCCGGGTTCGGCCATATATTTT.

The chain recombines TRBV24-1 with TRBJ1-2, with 8 bases that match TRBD1. Germline V CDR1 and CDR2: KGHDR, SFDVKD. The CDR3 loop spans 13 amino acids. V dropped 0 bases and J dropped 8; count of bases not matched to a gene: 1. CDR3 region: CATSDLSGGGYTF. CDR3 bases: TGTGCCACCAGTGATTTGTCAGGGGGCGGCTACACCTTC.

This clone was detected once. As DNA, the CDR3 is TGTGCCAGCAGCCGAGGGACAGGGTCAACTGAAGCTTTCTTT. As protein: CASSRGTGSTEAFF. This chain joins TRBV5-4 and TRBJ1-1; 9 nucleotides align to TRBD1. Losses at the gene ends were 4 bases for V and 5 bases for J; bases not matched to a gene: 6. This CDR3 comprises 14 residues. Per the germline V gene, CDR1 is SGHNT and CDR2 is YYREEE (reference sequence).

The V and J genes are TRBV14 and TRBJ2-5, with D possibly matching TRBD2 (6 bases). Germline V lookup: CDR1 SGHDN, CDR2 FVKESK. CDR3 length: 15 residues. Trimming took 2 bases from V and 0 from J, leaving 10 bases between them. The CDR3 DNA is TGTGCCAGCAGCCAACCTCGGGGGTACCAAGAGACCCAGTACTTC. Amino acids: CASSQPRGYQETQYF.

The CDR3 bases are TGTGCCACCAGTGCCGAGGCTGGGGCCAACGTCCTGACTTTC. It codes for CATSAEAGANVLTF. The rearrangement joins TRBV24-1 to TRBJ2-6, with D unclear. Trimming removed 5 bases from V and 2 bases from J, with 6 bases in between. This CDR3 is 14 amino acids long. The germline CDR1 and CDR2 sequences are KGHDR and SFDVKD.